What follows are 27 T cell receptor beta chains derived from one specimen sequenced in a study of shared clonotypes between healthy human individuals. Some clones are missing from TCRdb's copy, which holds only in-frame ones; the method was immunoSEQ multiplex PCR. The repertoire consists of some 2 million clones, with roughly 94% occurring once and the leading ten covering approximately 0.13%. The sample was naive CD4+ T cells sorted from blood. Subset meaning: CD45RA+ positively selected. These receptors were collected from a man between 18 and 29 years old in good health.

This chain links TRBV19 with TRBJ2-7; 8 bases fit TRBD2. Trimming removed 7 bases from V and 1 base from J; junction bases left unmatched: 3. The germline V gene has CDR1 LNHDA and CDR2 SQIVND (reference sequence). The CDR3 totals 13 residues. CDR3 sequence reads: CASTAGGSYEQYF. The DNA for the CDR3 is TGTGCCAGTACGGCGGGAGGTTCCTACGAGCAGTACTTC.

The CDR3 sequence is CSVEFAGKLHF. For the CDR3, the DNA is TGCAGCGTTGAATTTGCAGGGAAACTCCACTTT. The genes are TRBV29-1 and TRBJ1-6, with a weak D call TRBD1 (5 bases). The V and J ends lost 2 bases and 16 bases respectively, with 12 bases between them. CDR3 length: 11 amino acids. In germline, CDR1 is SQVTM, CDR2 ANQGSEA.

This clone was observed a single time. V and J are TRBV28 and TRBJ2-2; unclear D gene. Germline CDR1 reads MDHEN; CDR2 reads SYDVKM. The CDR3 length is 13 residues. V dropped 5 bases and J dropped 5 bases, with 9 bases sitting between them. The CDR3 protein is CASSGDGTGELFF. The CDR3 nucleotides are TGTGCCAGCAGTGGGGATGGAACCGGGGAGCTGTTTTTT.

The chain links TRBV5-1 to TRBJ1-1, with 7 bases aligning to TRBD1. V shed 4 bases and J 4 bases; nucleotides not matched to a gene: 7. The CDR3 length is 14 residues. CDR1 is SGHRS, CDR2 YFSETQ, per germline. The CDR3, as DNA: TGCGCCAGCAGCCGACAGGGATCGTTCACTGAAGCTTTCTTT. Its translation is CASSRQGSFTEAFF.

The V and J genes are TRBV9 and TRBJ1-1, with 8 nucleotides matching TRBD1. There are 14 residues in the CDR3. Germline assignment: CDR1 SGDLS and CDR2 YYNGEE. With V trimmed by 4 bases and J by 6 bases, 8 bases remained unmatched. As DNA, the CDR3 is TGTGCCAGCAGCCTCAGGGGGCGAGGCCCTGAAGCTTTCTTT. The encoded protein is CASSLRGRGPEAFF. Full variable domain (outside the CDR3, taken from reference TRBV9 and TRBJ1-1): DSGVTQTPKHLITATGQRVTLRCSPRSGDLSVYWYQQSLDQGLQFLIQYYNGEERAKGNILERFSAQQFPDLHSELNLSSLELGDSALYFCASSLRGRGPEAFFGQGTRLTVV.

The chain uses TRBV20-1 and TRBJ1-1, with D uncertain. Between the trimmed V and J ends, which lost 4 bases and 4 bases, there was a span of 4 bases. This CDR3 is built from 10 residues. CDR1 is DFQATT and CDR2 is SNEGSKA in the germline V gene (reference sequence). The CDR3 DNA reads as TGCAGTGCTAAACCCACTGAAGCTTTCTTT. Protein product: CSAKPTEAFF.

This chain connects TRBV6-1 to TRBJ1-5, with TRBD1 matching 8 bases. The germline CDR1 and CDR2 sequences are MNHNS and SASEGT. After removal of 5 bases from V and 4 bases from J, the junction contained 4 bases not matched to a gene. CDR3 length equals 14 residues. The CDR3 DNA reads as TGTGCCAGCAGTTCCCAGGGGGCGAATCAGCCCCAGCATTTT. This gives the protein CASSSQGANQPQHF.

This chain joins TRBV5-1 and TRBJ2-7; 7 bases line up with TRBD1. The CDR3 covers 15 residues. The ends lost 3 bases at V and 1 base at J; junction bases unmatched: 7. Per germline, CDR1 SGHRS and CDR2 YFSETQ. Written as DNA, the CDR3 is TGCGCCAGCAGCTCAACAGGGGAGTCGTCCTACGAGCAGTACTTC. As protein: CASSSTGESSYEQYF.

The chain carries TRBV30 and TRBJ1-1; D uncertain. V gave up 4 bases and J gave up 3 bases, with 12 bases separating them. Germline CDR1 reads GTSNPN; CDR2 reads SVGIG (reference sequence). The CDR3 length is 13 residues. Written as DNA, the CDR3 is TGTGCCTGGACCCCACAAGCCCACACTGAAGCTTTCTTT. Amino acid sequence: CAWTPQAHTEAFF.

The chain recombines TRBV11-2 with TRBJ2-4, with 8 bases matching TRBD1. Germline V gives CDR1 SGHAT, CDR2 FQNNGV. Losses at the gene ends were 6 bases for V and 5 bases for J; bases not matched to a gene: 9. The CDR3 has 15 residues. The CDR3 protein is CASSYAGTGQNIQYF. CDR3 nucleotide sequence: TGTGCCAGCAGTTATGCCGGGACAGGCCAAAACATTCAGTACTTC.

The rearrangement joins TRBV2 to TRBJ1-5; the match to TRBD1 covers 7 bases. The CDR3 has 13 amino acids. The germline CDR1 and CDR2 sequences are SNHLY and FYNNEI. V dropped 6 bases and J dropped 7; count of bases not matched to a gene: 6. CDR3 DNA sequence: TGTGCCAGCAGCCGCGGACAGGAGCAGCCCCAGCATTTT. It translates to CASSRGQEQPQHF. Based on the CDR3 plus reference TRBV2 and TRBJ1-5, the full variable domain is EPEVTQTPSHQVTQMGQEVILRCVPISNHLYFYWYRQILGQKVEFLVSFYNNEISEKSEIFDDQFSVERPDGSNFTLKIRSTKLEDSAMYFCASSRGQEQPQHFGDGTRLSIL.

The gene calls are TRBV7-6 and TRBJ1-1, with 9 bases fitting TRBD1. CDR1 is SGHVS, CDR2 FNYEAQ, per germline. The CDR3 is 17 amino acids. Germline trimming cut 5 bases from V and 0 bases from J; bases unmatched to any gene: 10. The CDR3 here is CASSRGPGTGMNTEAFF. Here the CDR3 DNA reads TGTGCCAGCAGCCGGGGTCCCGGGACAGGGATGAACACTGAAGCTTTCTTT.

The rearrangement links TRBV5-1 to TRBJ1-6, with D unresolved. The ends were cut back, 0 bases at V and 0 bases at J, with 7 bases in the middle. The germline V gene encodes CDR1 SGHRS and CDR2 YFSETQ. This CDR3 comprises 16 residues. The CDR3 sequence is CASSLESVSYNSPLHF. The DNA for the CDR3 is TGCGCCAGCAGCTTGGAGTCAGTCTCCTATAATTCACCCCTCCACTTT.

The V call is TRBV6-6, the J call TRBJ1-6; TRBD1 matches at 7 bases. The CDR3 sequence is 15 residues long. From germline, CDR1 is MNHNY and CDR2 SVGAGI (reference sequence). V lost 4 bases, J lost 3 bases, and 3 bases stayed unmatched. The CDR3 DNA is TGTGCCAGCAGTTGGGGACAGTACTATAATTCACCCCTCCACTTT. The encoded protein is CASSWGQYYNSPLHF.

This chain links TRBV11-2 with TRBJ2-3; a possible D gene is TRBD2 (6 bases). The germline gives CDR1 SGHAT, CDR2 FQNNGV. Trimming cost V 1 base and J 7 bases, with 12 bases left between them. The CDR3 spans 14 residues. CDR3 in amino acids: CASSLAGRLNTQYF. CDR3 nucleotide sequence: TGTGCCAGCAGCTTAGCGGGGAGGCTAAATACGCAGTATTTT.

The gene calls are TRBV6-1 and TRBJ1-1, with TRBD1 matching over 7 bases. Germline CDR1 is MNHNS and CDR2 is SASEGT. The ends lost 1 base at V and 6 bases at J; junction bases unmatched: 8. This CDR3 contains 15 residues. Here the CDR3 reads CASSEEGAGRAEAFF. CDR3 DNA sequence: TGTGCCAGCAGTGAAGAGGGGGCAGGGAGGGCTGAAGCTTTCTTT.

J is TRBJ2-1 and V is TRBV4-2; D is unresolved. Germline V gene data show CDR1 as LGHNA and CDR2 as YNFKEQ. Trimming removed 2 bases from V and 9 bases from J, with 17 bases in between. This CDR3 comprises 15 residues. CDR3 in DNA: TGTGCCAGCAGCCAACGAAGCGTGGTTCGAGGTGAGCAGTTCTTC. Encoded protein: CASSQRSVVRGEQFF.

The rearrangement links TRBV2 to TRBJ1-2; D is unclear. V was shortened by 1 base and J by 2 bases, with 11 bases between the two germline ends. From germline, CDR1 is SNHLY and CDR2 FYNNEI. The CDR3 is 15 residues long. The CDR3: CASSEVATPNYGYTF. In nucleotides, the CDR3 is TGTGCCAGCAGTGAAGTGGCGACTCCCAACTATGGCTACACCTTC.

The rearrangement uses TRBV18 and TRBJ2-1, with D perhaps TRBD1 (7 bases). CDR3 length: 14 residues. V lost 6 bases, J lost 4 bases, and 13 bases lay in between. Germline V gene sequence: CDR1 KGHSH, CDR2 LQKENI. CDR3 region: CASSRGQTYNEQFF. The CDR3 DNA reads TGTGCCAGCTCGCGGGGACAGACTTACAATGAGCAGTTCTTC.

The DNA of the CDR3 is TGTGCCAGCACCCCAGGGATCAATCAGCCCCAGCATTTT. It codes for CASTPGINQPQHF. The genes are TRBV11-3 and TRBJ1-5, with D possibly matching TRBD1 (5 bases). V was pared by 7 bases and J by 3 bases, with 10 bases between. The CDR3 sequence is 13 residues long. CDR1 and CDR2 (germline): SGHNT, YENEEA.

The CDR3 region is CASSPNRVTSGANVLTF. CDR3 DNA sequence: TGTGCCAGCTCACCCAATAGAGTGACATCTGGGGCCAACGTCCTGACTTTC. The rearrangement links TRBV18 to TRBJ2-6; D is undetermined. In germline, CDR1 is KGHSH, CDR2 LQKENI. With 3 bases removed from V and 1 base from J, the gap between germline ends came to 13 bases. The CDR3 contains 17 residues.

The rearrangement links TRBV2 to TRBJ2-4; no firm D call. Germline CDR1 is SNHLY and CDR2 is FYNNEI. With 5 bases removed from V and 6 bases from J, the gap between germline ends came to 8 bases. The CDR3 loop spans 12 amino acids. The CDR3 loop reads CASSIQTNIQYF. The CDR3 DNA is TGTGCCAGCAGTATACAGACAAACATTCAGTACTTC.

This chain links TRBV10-3 with TRBJ2-1, with 11 positions matching TRBD1. CDR3 length: 17 residues. Trimming took 6 bases from V and 0 from J; bases not matched to a gene: 7. Germline V lookup: CDR1 ENHRY, CDR2 SYGVKD. CDR3 loop: CAIRGQGDASSYNEQFF. The CDR3 DNA reads as TGTGCCATCAGGGGACAGGGGGACGCAAGCTCCTACAATGAGCAGTTCTTC.

To note about this clone: This specimen includes other DNA sequences encoding the same CDR3. The chain has TRBV6-1 and TRBJ2-5; D call uncertain. V was cut by 6 bases and J by 5 bases, with 13 bases left in between. Germline V gene sequence: CDR1 MNHNS, CDR2 SASEGT. CDR3 size: 13 residues. The chain's CDR3 is CASSPPGRETQYF. The CDR3, as DNA: TGTGCCAGCAGCCCCCCCGGTCGGGAGACCCAGTACTTC.

The chain has TRBV2 and TRBJ2-6; TRBD1 is a possible D gene (5 bases). The germline CDR1 and CDR2 sequences are SNHLY and FYNNEI. The CDR3 has 16 amino acids. V was cut by 3 bases and J by 0 bases, with 9 bases left in between. This chain's CDR3 is CASSDGARSGANVLTF. The CDR3 DNA is TGTGCCAGCAGTGATGGGGCGCGCTCTGGGGCCAACGTCCTGACTTTC. The entire variable domain, with the rest obtained from reference TRBV2 and TRBJ2-6, is as follows: EPEVTQTPSHQVTQMGQEVILRCVPISNHLYFYWYRQILGQKVEFLVSFYNNEISEKSEIFDDQFSVERPDGSNFTLKIRSTKLEDSAMYFCASSDGARSGANVLTFGAGSRLTVL.

This clone was observed a single time. The V call is TRBV5-1, the J call TRBJ2-1, with TRBD1 identical over 9 bases. CDR3 length equals 14 residues. CDR1 and CDR2 from the germline V gene are SGHRS and YFSETQ. Unmatched junction bases numbered 9, after V lost 7 bases and J lost 7 bases. As DNA, the CDR3 is TGCGCCAGCGGTACGGGACAGGGTGTAAATGAGCAGTTCTTC. This gives the protein CASGTGQGVNEQFF.

This clone has a single count. The V and J genes are TRBV5-6 and TRBJ2-3; TRBD2 might be the D (7 bases). Per the germline V gene, CDR1 is SGHDT and CDR2 is YYEEEE. The V end lost 4 bases, the J end lost 0 bases, and 21 bases lay between the germline ends. The CDR3 is 18 residues long. The CDR3 protein is CASSLIAGGLTSTDTQYF. The DNA of the CDR3 is TGTGCCAGCAGCCTTATAGCCGGGGGGCTAACTAGCACAGATACGCAGTATTTT.